These 31 T cell receptor beta chains came from one sample sequenced in a study of OX40 agonist ivuxolimab in advanced cancers. The data were produced by immunoSEQ multiplex PCR, yet TCRdb's version contains in-frame clones alone and is incomplete. Of 96,000 or so clones detected, 90% appear once; the ten largest clones hold around 1.5%. Sequencing was performed on CD4+ or CD8+ T cells sorted from blood, taken in a trial of the OX40 agonist ivuxolimab. These receptors all come from an adult with an advanced solid tumor such as melanoma, head and neck, liver or kidney cancer.

This clone turned up a few times. The chain recombines TRBV25-1 with TRBJ2-1; TRBD2 matches 7 bases. CDR3 length: 14 amino acids. The trim removed 4 bases at V and 3 bases at J, leaving 3 bases unmatched. Per germline, CDR1 MGHDK and CDR2 SYGVNS. The CDR3 bases are TGTGCCAGCAGTGGCCGGGACTACTACAATGAGCAGTTCTTC. Its protein is CASSGRDYYNEQFF.

The V gene is TRBV28, the J gene TRBJ2-2; TRBD1 might be the D (5 bases). Germline CDR1 MDHEN, CDR2 SYDVKM. There are 16 residues in the CDR3. Deletions cut 6 bases from V and 1 base from J, with 15 bases between. In DNA form, the CDR3 reads TGTGCCAGCAGCATTCGACAGAGGAGGAACACCGGGGAGCTGTTTTTT. It codes for CASSIRQRRNTGELFF.

The chain carries TRBV6-5 and TRBJ1-2; 7 bases map to TRBD1. V trimming: 5 bases; J trimming: 7 bases; junction bases outside the gene matches: 13. CDR3 size: 15 residues. CDR1 is MNHEY and CDR2 is SVGAGI in the germline V gene. The CDR3 nucleotides are TGTGCCAGCAGTACGCGACAGGGTCCCCACTTTGGCTACACCTTC. Translation gives CASSTRQGPHFGYTF.

V usage is TRBV7-6 and J usage is TRBJ2-7; TRBD1 matches at 7 bases. Trimming at V came to 5 bases and at J to 2 bases, leaving 6 bases not matched to a gene. The CDR3 runs 14 residues. CDR1 is SGHVS and CDR2 is FNYEAQ in the germline V gene. The CDR3 DNA follows: TGTGCCAGCAGCCGAGGGACAGCTCCCTACGAGCAGTACTTC. Protein product: CASSRGTAPYEQYF.

This clone occurred once. The sample holds other DNA sequences that translate to the same CDR3. The chain combines TRBV9 with TRBJ2-1, with D possibly TRBD2 on 7 matching bases. V lost 3 bases to trimming and J lost 2 bases, with 12 bases between them. CDR3 length: 15 residues. From germline, CDR1 is SGDLS and CDR2 YYNGEE. The CDR3 sequence is CASSGGGGPYNEQFF. The CDR3 region has the DNA TGTGCCAGCAGCGGAGGCGGGGGCCCCTACAATGAGCAGTTCTTC.

The V call is TRBV7-2, the J call TRBJ2-5; a weak D match, TRBD1 (6 bases). CDR1 and CDR2 from the germline V gene are SGHTA and FQGNSA. Trimming removed 4 bases at V and 2 bases at J, with 11 bases between. This CDR3 contains 14 residues. The CDR3 sequence is CASSSQGIQETQYF. CDR3 nucleotides: TGTGCCAGCAGCTCACAGGGTATTCAAGAGACCCAGTACTTC. The full variable domain, completed using reference TRBV7-2 and TRBJ2-5, is GAGVSQSPSNKVTEKGKDVELRCDPISGHTALYWYRQSLGQGLEFLIYFQGNSAPDKSGLPSDRFSAERTGGSVSTLTIQRTQQEDSAVYLCASSSQGIQETQYFGPGTRLLVL.

This chain joins TRBV7-2 and TRBJ2-1; possibly TRBD1 for D (6 bases). In germline, CDR1 is SGHTA, CDR2 FQGNSA. The V and J ends lost 0 bases and 5 bases respectively, with 8 bases between them. This CDR3 is built from 14 residues. The chain's CDR3 is CASSLAGTNNEQFF. CDR3 bases: TGTGCCAGCAGCTTAGCAGGGACAAACAATGAGCAGTTCTTC. The full variable domain, its missing parts supplied by reference TRBV7-2 and TRBJ2-1, is GAGVSQSPSNKVTEKGKDVELRCDPISGHTALYWYRQSLGQGLEFLIYFQGNSAPDKSGLPSDRFSAERTGGSVSTLTIQRTQQEDSAVYLCASSLAGTNNEQFFGPGTRLTVL.

This chain connects TRBV7-6 to TRBJ2-3; no clear D gene. The V end was cut by 5 bases, the J end by 0 bases, with 9 bases between. Germline V gene lookup returns CDR1 SGHVS and CDR2 FNYEAQ. This CDR3 comprises 14 residues. CDR3 amino acids: CASSRDLSTDTQYF. The CDR3 DNA sequence: TGTGCCAGCAGCAGAGACTTGAGCACAGATACGCAGTATTTT.

The chain uses TRBV12-5 and TRBJ2-7; D may be TRBD1 or TRBD2 (6 bases each). CDR3 length equals 20 residues. Trimming removed 0 bases from V and 0 bases from J, with 24 bases in between. The germline CDR1 and CDR2 sequences are LGHNT and FRNRAP. CDR3 sequence: CASGLVSGLGGGASSYEQYF. The DNA for the CDR3 is TGTGCTAGTGGTTTGGTATCGGGCCTCGGGGGCGGGGCGAGCTCCTACGAGCAGTACTTC.

The V gene is TRBV19, the J gene TRBJ1-2, with D tentatively TRBD1 (5 bases). V lost 3 bases and J 10 bases, leaving 15 bases between the germline ends. The V gene's germline CDR1 is LNHDA and CDR2 SQIVND (reference sequence). The CDR3 loop spans 13 amino acids. CDR3 bases: TGTGCCAGTAGTATCGAGACAGCGGTCGACTACACCTTC. This sequence encodes CASSIETAVDYTF.

The chain carries TRBV10-3 and TRBJ1-6; 8 bases agree with TRBD1. With V trimmed by 0 bases and J by 7 bases, 8 bases remained unmatched. CDR3 size: 17 residues. Germline CDR1 and CDR2: ENHRY and SYGVKD. In DNA form, the CDR3 reads TGTGCCATCAGTGAGTCAAGGGCGGACAGGGCGAATTCACCCCTCCACTTT. It specifies CAISESRADRANSPLHF.

V usage is TRBV29-1 and J usage is TRBJ2-3; 10 nucleotides agree with TRBD2. Germline lookup yields CDR1 SQVTM and CDR2 ANQGSEA. The CDR3 covers 15 residues. V lost 1 base and J lost 4; bases outside the gene matches: 5. CDR3 nucleotide sequence: TGCAGCGTTGAAGGGCTAGCGGGAGCTGCAGATACGCAGTATTTT. Its protein is CSVEGLAGAADTQYF.

V and J are TRBV5-1 and TRBJ2-7; 12 bases agree with TRBD2. Unmatched junction bases numbered 5, after V lost 4 bases and J lost 3 bases. Germline V lookup: CDR1 SGHRS, CDR2 YFSETQ. The CDR3 is 15 residues long. The CDR3 DNA sequence: TGCGCCAGCAGCCTGACTAGCGGGAGAGGCTACGAGCAGTACTTC. This encodes CASSLTSGRGYEQYF.

The chain uses TRBV15 and TRBJ2-7; 10 nucleotides align to TRBD2. The CDR3 is 14 amino acids. V lost 4 bases to trimming and J lost 7 bases; unmatched junction nucleotides: 7. CDR1 is LNHNV and CDR2 is YYDKDF in the germline V gene (reference sequence). The CDR3 DNA follows: TGTGCCACCAGCAACCACGGACTAGCGGAAGAGCAGTACTTC. It translates to CATSNHGLAEEQYF.

This CDR3 reads CASSVMAGDVAEAFF. CDR3 DNA sequence: TGTGCCAGCAGCGTAATGGCAGGGGATGTCGCTGAAGCTTTCTTT. This chain links TRBV9 with TRBJ1-1, with D possibly TRBD1 on 6 matching bases. The CDR3 contains 15 residues. Germline CDR1 reads SGDLS; CDR2 reads YYNGEE. The V end was cut by 1 base, the J end by 6 bases, with 16 bases between.

This chain links TRBV7-3 with TRBJ2-7; D gene uncertain. The germline gives CDR1 SGHTA, CDR2 FQGTGA. The CDR3 totals 14 residues. Trimming removed 1 base from V and 0 bases from J, with 7 bases in between. The CDR3 here is CASSLNVNSYEQYF. CDR3 nucleotide sequence: TGTGCCAGCAGCTTAAATGTGAACTCCTACGAGCAGTACTTC. The variable domain in full, completed from reference TRBV7-3 and TRBJ2-7, reads GAGVSQTPSNKVTEKGKYVELRCDPISGHTALYWYRQSLGQGPEFLIYFQGTGAADDSGLPNDRFFAVRPEGSVSTLKIQRTERGDSAVYLCASSLNVNSYEQYFGPGTRLTVT.

The chain joins TRBV7-2 to TRBJ2-3, with a tentative D call TRBD1 (5 bases). V lost 1 base, J lost 2 bases, and 13 bases lay in between. Looked up from germline, CDR1 is SGHTA and CDR2 is FQGNSA. The CDR3 is 16 amino acids. The chain's CDR3 is CASSLDTGLYTDTQYF. The CDR3 DNA follows: TGTGCCAGCAGCTTAGATACAGGTTTATACACAGATACGCAGTATTTT.

V is TRBV19 and J is TRBJ1-5; a possible D gene is TRBD1 (5 bases). This CDR3 spans 16 amino acids. V was cut by 5 bases and J by 0 bases, with 14 bases left in between. The germline V gene encodes CDR1 LNHDA and CDR2 SQIVND (reference sequence). The CDR3 sequence is CASSFKGFNSNQPQHF. The CDR3 DNA reads as TGTGCCAGTAGTTTTAAGGGGTTCAATAGCAATCAGCCCCAGCATTTT.

The gene calls are TRBV7-2 and TRBJ1-4, with TRBD1 as a possible D gene (6 bases). V lost 1 base and J 4 bases, leaving 16 bases between the germline ends. This CDR3 is built from 17 residues. Germline lookup yields CDR1 SGHTA and CDR2 FQGNSA. CDR3 coding DNA: TGTGCCAGCAGCTTAGTTGCACCCGGCAGGGGTAATGAAAAACTGTTTTTT. It encodes CASSLVAPGRGNEKLFF.

This rearrangement joins TRBV18 to TRBJ2-7; D perhaps matches TRBD2 (5 bases). The CDR3 has 14 amino acids. The germline V gene encodes CDR1 KGHSH and CDR2 LQKENI. Trimming took off 2 bases at V and 7 bases at J, with 15 bases between the two ends. CDR3 region: CASSPEGSGWEQYF. As DNA, the CDR3 is TGTGCCAGCTCACCAGAAGGGAGTGGTTGGGAGCAGTACTTC.

The CDR3 DNA sequence: TGTGCCAGCAGCTTAGGAAGGACAGGAAGGGAGCTGTTTTTT. Translation gives CASSLGRTGRELFF. The chain is built from TRBV7-2 and TRBJ2-2, with TRBD1 identical over 7 bases. There are 14 residues in the CDR3. The V gene's germline CDR1 is SGHTA and CDR2 FQGNSA. Trimming at V came to 1 base and at J to 9 bases, leaving 5 bases not matched to a gene.

The chain recombines TRBV6-1 with TRBJ1-2, with a weak D call TRBD1 (6 bases). Trimming cost V 3 bases and J 8 bases, with 16 bases left between them. The CDR3 consists of 14 residues. The germline gives CDR1 MNHNS, CDR2 SASEGT. Here the CDR3 DNA reads TGTGCCAGCAGTGAGGAGATGGGGGGCGGCGGCTACACCTTC. It encodes CASSEEMGGGGYTF.

The CDR3, as DNA: TGTGCCAGCAGCGTAGACGTGCGGGGGTGGGAGACCCAGTACTTC. It codes for CASSVDVRGWETQYF. The rearrangement uses TRBV9 and TRBJ2-5; 7 bases align to TRBD2. Germline-derived CDR1 and CDR2 are SGDLS and YYNGEE. V was pared by 0 bases and J by 5 bases, with 7 bases of the junction left unmatched. The CDR3 runs 15 residues. Full variable domain (remainder filled in from reference TRBV9 and TRBJ2-5): DSGVTQTPKHLITATGQRVTLRCSPRSGDLSVYWYQQSLDQGLQFLIQYYNGEERAKGNILERFSAQQFPDLHSELNLSSLELGDSALYFCASSVDVRGWETQYFGPGTRLLVL.

The J gene is TRBJ2-1, the V gene TRBV7-2; TRBD2 matches 12 bases. V shed 5 bases, J shed 6 bases, and the junction held 8 bases outside the gene matches. The CDR3 sequence is 16 residues long. In germline, CDR1 is SGHTA, CDR2 FQGNSA. CDR3 coding DNA: TGTGCCAGCAGCGGCCCGGGACTAGCGGGCCGCAATGAGCAGTTCTTC. This codes for CASSGPGLAGRNEQFF.

The chain uses TRBV19 and TRBJ1-2, with D perhaps TRBD1 (6 bases). V was clipped by 6 bases and J by 5 bases, with 19 bases between them. Germline assignment: CDR1 LNHDA and CDR2 SQIVND (reference sequence). The CDR3 has 15 amino acids. The CDR3 loop is CASRDPGASTYGYTF. For the CDR3, the DNA is TGTGCCAGTAGAGACCCAGGGGCCTCCACATATGGCTACACCTTC.

The chain is built from TRBV10-3 and TRBJ2-1, with unresolved D. The V gene lost 4 bases and the J gene lost 0 bases, with 13 bases spanning the gap. CDR1 and CDR2 from the germline V gene are ENHRY and SYGVKD. The CDR3 spans 16 residues. The CDR3 is CAISVSSRSSYNEQFF. DNA of the CDR3: TGTGCCATCAGTGTATCGTCCCGAAGCTCCTACAATGAGCAGTTCTTC.

The chain is built from TRBV5-4 and TRBJ2-7; TRBD2 might be the D (7 bases). Germline CDR1 and CDR2: SGHNT and YYREEE (reference sequence). V was clipped by 3 bases and J by 0 bases, with 19 bases between them. The CDR3 covers 17 residues. CDR3 amino acids: CASSSRRGGTVSYEQYF. The CDR3 DNA is TGTGCCAGCAGCTCGAGGAGGGGGGGGACTGTCTCCTACGAGCAGTACTTC.

The genes are TRBV9 and TRBJ2-1; D remains ambiguous. The CDR3 consists of 14 residues. Trimming pared 4 bases from V and 6 bases from J, leaving 14 bases between. Germline values: CDR1 SGDLS, CDR2 YYNGEE. This CDR3 is CASSSSSLGNEQFF. In DNA, the CDR3 is TGTGCCAGCAGCTCAAGTAGCCTCGGCAATGAGCAGTTCTTC.

V and J are TRBV10-3 and TRBJ1-2, with a tentative D call TRBD1 (5 bases). The CDR3 extends over 18 amino acids. The V end lost 3 bases, the J end lost 4 bases, and 24 bases lay between the germline ends. Per the germline V gene, CDR1 is ENHRY and CDR2 is SYGVKD. The CDR3 region is CAISELGEDFRGGYGYTF. CDR3 bases: TGTGCCATCAGTGAACTGGGGGAAGATTTTAGGGGTGGCTATGGCTACACCTTC.

V gene TRBV2 combines with J gene TRBJ1-2, with 11 bases matching TRBD1. V lost 5 bases, J lost 3 bases, and 5 bases stayed unmatched. The CDR3 is 15 residues long. The germline V gene has CDR1 SNHLY and CDR2 FYNNEI. The DNA of the CDR3 is TGTGCCAGCAGTCTACGGACAGGGGGCGACTATGGCTACACCTTC. Translation gives CASSLRTGGDYGYTF.

CDR3: CASSSTGGEEPQHF. The CDR3 coding sequence is TGTGCCAGCAGTTCTACAGGGGGCGAGGAGCCCCAGCATTTT. V is TRBV7-3 and J is TRBJ1-5; 9 bases align to TRBD1. V shed 6 bases, J shed 8 bases, and the junction held 8 bases outside the gene matches. CDR1 and CDR2 (germline): SGHTA, FQGTGA. The CDR3 is 14 amino acids.